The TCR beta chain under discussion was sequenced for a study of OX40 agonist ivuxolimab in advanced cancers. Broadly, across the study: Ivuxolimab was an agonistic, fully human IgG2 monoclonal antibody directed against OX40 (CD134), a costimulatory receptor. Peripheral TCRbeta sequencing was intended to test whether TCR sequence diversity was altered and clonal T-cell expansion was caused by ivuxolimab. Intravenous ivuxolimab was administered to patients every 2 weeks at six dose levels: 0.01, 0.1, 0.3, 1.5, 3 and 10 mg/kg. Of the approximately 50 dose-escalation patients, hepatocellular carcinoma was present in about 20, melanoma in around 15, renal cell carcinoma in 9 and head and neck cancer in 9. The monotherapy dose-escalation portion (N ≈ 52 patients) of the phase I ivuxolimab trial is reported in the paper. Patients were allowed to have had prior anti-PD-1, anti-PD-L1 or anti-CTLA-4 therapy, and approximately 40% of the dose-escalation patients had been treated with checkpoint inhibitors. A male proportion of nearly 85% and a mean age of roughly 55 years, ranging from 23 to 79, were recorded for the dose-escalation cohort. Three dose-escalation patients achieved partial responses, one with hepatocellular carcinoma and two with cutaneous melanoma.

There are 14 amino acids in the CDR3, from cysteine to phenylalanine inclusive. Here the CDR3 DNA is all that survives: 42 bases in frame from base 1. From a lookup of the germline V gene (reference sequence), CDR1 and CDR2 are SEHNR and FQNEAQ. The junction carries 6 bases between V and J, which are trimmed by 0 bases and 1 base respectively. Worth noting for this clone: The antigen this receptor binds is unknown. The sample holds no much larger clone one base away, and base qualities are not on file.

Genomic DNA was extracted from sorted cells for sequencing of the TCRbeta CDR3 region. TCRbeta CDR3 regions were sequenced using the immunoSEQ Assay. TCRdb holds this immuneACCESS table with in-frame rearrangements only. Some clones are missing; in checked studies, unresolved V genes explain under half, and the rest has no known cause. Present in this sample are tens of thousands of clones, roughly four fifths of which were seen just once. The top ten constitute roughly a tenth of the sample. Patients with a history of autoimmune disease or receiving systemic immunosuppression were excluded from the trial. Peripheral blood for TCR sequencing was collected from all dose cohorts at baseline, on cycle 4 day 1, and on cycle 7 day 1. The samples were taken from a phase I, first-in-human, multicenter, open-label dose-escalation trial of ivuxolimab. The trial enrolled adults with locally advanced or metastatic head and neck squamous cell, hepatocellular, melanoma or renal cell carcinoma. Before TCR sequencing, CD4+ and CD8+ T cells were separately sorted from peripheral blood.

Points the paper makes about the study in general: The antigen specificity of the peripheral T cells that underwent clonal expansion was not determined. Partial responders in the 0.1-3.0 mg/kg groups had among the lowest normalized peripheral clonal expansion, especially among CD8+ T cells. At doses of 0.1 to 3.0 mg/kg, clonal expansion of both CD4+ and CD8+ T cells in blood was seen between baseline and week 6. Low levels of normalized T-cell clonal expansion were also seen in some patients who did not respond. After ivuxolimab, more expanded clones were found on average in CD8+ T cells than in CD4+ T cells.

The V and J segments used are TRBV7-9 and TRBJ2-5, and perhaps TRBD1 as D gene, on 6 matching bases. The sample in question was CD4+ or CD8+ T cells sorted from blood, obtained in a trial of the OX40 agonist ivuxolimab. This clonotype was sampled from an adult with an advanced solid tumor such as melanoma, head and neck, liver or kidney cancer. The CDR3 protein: CASSLATGQETQYF. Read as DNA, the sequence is TGTGCCAGCAGCTTAGCGACAGGCCAAGAGACCCAGTACTTC.